This T cell receptor (beta chain) was profiled in a study of blood T cell repertoires in COVID-19. Turning to the study itself: PBMCs, B-cell-depleted T cells, or T cells were the source of the cDNA or gDNA that made up the material.

TCRdb's table, derived via immunoSEQ multiplex PCR, lists solely in-frame clones and lacks some. Seen here are some 330,000 clones, 80% to 90% observed once, and the top ten hold about 4%. Germline loops: CDR1 MGHRA, CDR2 YSYEKL. The CDR3 totals 16 residues. Between the trimmed V and J ends, which lost 0 bases and 4 bases, there was a span of 15 bases. Sequenced input: PBMCs or T cells enriched from blood (not recorded which). This clonotype was sampled from a man in his thirties or forties who had recovered from COVID-19. The chain uses TRBV4-1 and TRBJ1-2; D unclear. The CDR3: CASSQDSSFSGYGYTF. CDR3 coding DNA: TGCGCCAGCAGCCAAGATTCATCCTTTAGTGGCTATGGCTACACCTTC.